Listed below are T cell receptor beta chains from one sample, sequenced in a study of blood T cells in healthy people across ages. TCRdb re-called the 5' RACE reads through MiXCR, storing one row per CDR3 protein. Here the sample spans 1.4 million or so distinct CDR3 sequences, roughly 43% being singletons. The sequenced sample consisted of blood. These receptors came from a woman aged 18-30 years in good health. CDR3s include the opening cysteine and the closing phenylalanine or tryptophan. The order of the fields is CDR3 DNA, CDR3 protein, clone size, V gene, D gene, J gene. D genes are given only for firm matches. Clone size appears in some rows only: once, few, many, or a class for an expanded clone.

cdr3_nt: TGTGCCAGCAGTTTACGACGGGAGTTGTACAATGAGCAGTTCTTC
cdr3_aa: CASSLRRELYNEQFF
clone_size: .
v_call: TRBV27
d_call: .
j_call: TRBJ2-1

cdr3_nt: TGCAGCGTTGAAGATCTGCCGATGGAGACCCAGTACTTC
cdr3_aa: CSVEDLPMETQYF
clone_size: many
v_call: TRBV29-1
d_call: .
j_call: TRBJ2-5

cdr3_nt: TGTGCCATCAGTGAGGGTGGGAGCCTCTACGAGCAGTACTTC
cdr3_aa: CAISEGGSLYEQYF
clone_size: few
v_call: TRBV10-3
d_call: .
j_call: TRBJ2-7

cdr3_nt: TGCAGCGTCCCAGGGGCCAATGAGCAGTTCTTC
cdr3_aa: CSVPGANEQFF
clone_size: few
v_call: TRBV29-1
d_call: .
j_call: TRBJ2-1

cdr3_nt: TGTGCCAGCAGTTACGAGTCTAGGACGGACCTCACAGATACGCAGTATTTT
cdr3_aa: CASSYESRTDLTDTQYF
clone_size: .
v_call: TRBV6-2/TRBV6-3
d_call: .
j_call: TRBJ2-3

cdr3_nt: TGTGCCAGCAGAGGTAGTAGTGAGCAGTTCTTC
cdr3_aa: CASRGSSEQFF
clone_size: .
v_call: TRBV7-9
d_call: .
j_call: TRBJ2-1

cdr3_nt: TGTGCCAGCAGCCAGTTGGGGCTAGCGGGCCAAGAGACCCAGTACTTC
cdr3_aa: CASSQLGLAGQETQYF
clone_size: .
v_call: TRBV7-6
d_call: TRBD2
j_call: TRBJ2-5

cdr3_nt: TGCAGATCTGGGGATGGTGAAAAACTGTTTTTT
cdr3_aa: CRSGDGEKLFF
clone_size: .
v_call: TRBV20-1
d_call: .
j_call: TRBJ1-4

cdr3_nt: TGCAGTGCGGGCGGAGGAGCTTACGAGCAGTACTTC
cdr3_aa: CSAGGGAYEQYF
clone_size: few
v_call: TRBV20-1
d_call: .
j_call: TRBJ2-7

cdr3_nt: TGTGCCAGCAGCCGAGGAGGGTTAACTAGCACAGATACGCAGTATTTT
cdr3_aa: CASSRGGLTSTDTQYF
clone_size: .
v_call: TRBV7-9
d_call: .
j_call: TRBJ2-3

cdr3_nt: TGTGCCAGTAGTATGGTTTACGGGGAATCCTACAATGAGCAGTTCTTC
cdr3_aa: CASSMVYGESYNEQFF
clone_size: few
v_call: TRBV19
d_call: .
j_call: TRBJ2-1

cdr3_nt: TGCGCCAGCAGCTCGACAGGGGGGACGGACGAGCAGTACTTC
cdr3_aa: CASSSTGGTDEQYF
clone_size: .
v_call: TRBV5-1
d_call: TRBD1
j_call: TRBJ2-7

cdr3_nt: TGTGCCAGCAGCTTAAGGACAGCACTCCAAGAGACCCAGTACTTC
cdr3_aa: CASSLRTALQETQYF
clone_size: .
v_call: TRBV7-9
d_call: .
j_call: TRBJ2-5

cdr3_nt: TGCAGTGCTCCCAGCGGAGGGGGTGAGCAGTTCTTC
cdr3_aa: CSAPSGGGEQFF
clone_size: .
v_call: TRBV20-1
d_call: .
j_call: TRBJ2-1